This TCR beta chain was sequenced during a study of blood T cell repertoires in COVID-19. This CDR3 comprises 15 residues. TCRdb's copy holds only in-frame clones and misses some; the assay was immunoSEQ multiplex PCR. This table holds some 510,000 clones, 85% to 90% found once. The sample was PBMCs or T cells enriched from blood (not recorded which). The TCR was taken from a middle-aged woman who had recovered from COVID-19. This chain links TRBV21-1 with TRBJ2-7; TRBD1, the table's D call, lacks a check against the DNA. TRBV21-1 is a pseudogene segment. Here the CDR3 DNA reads TGTGCCAGCAGCAAAGAGAGGACAGTAACCTACGAGCAGTACTTC. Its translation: CASSKERTVTYEQYF.